The rows below give T cell receptor beta chains drawn from one sample of a study of blood T cell repertoires in COVID-19. Sequencing used immunoSEQ multiplex PCR; TCRdb keeps in-frame clones, though not all of them. Among about 170,000 clones listed, approximately 86% were seen once. Sequencing was performed on peripheral blood. These receptors originate from a man between 65 and 80 years old with acute or convalescent COVID-19. Each CDR3 is given with its conserved first and last residue. The order of the fields is V gene, CDR3 protein.

>TRBV2
CASTPEGLNTEAFF
>TRBV4-3
CASSQEPKEDQPQHF
>TRBV9
CASSVAVAGVDTQYF
>TRBV7-2
CASSLGGYTDTQYF
>TRBV28
CASGRGGDNYGYTF
>TRBV27
CASSFLGGETQYF
>TRBV10-1
CASSESLYGLTGYSDTQYF
>TRBV12-3/TRBV12-4
CASSLDRYEQYF
>TRBV4-1
CASSTPTGFGRALHF
>TRBV3-1/TRBV3-2
CASSRREGQPQHF
>TRBV3-1/TRBV3-2
CASSPQGAYITEAFF
>TRBV30
CAWIPFTEAFF
>TRBV6-5
CASTLRQGYSPLHF
>TRBV14
CASSPPVGTGRSYEQYF
>TRBV19
CASSMQIGTVGGQPQHF
>TRBV27
CASSFEPGFSYEQYF
>TRBV10-3
CAISGDRVEDDNSPLHF
>TRBV5-1
CASSSLGAGGADTQYF
>TRBV5-1
CASSQQITGDGYTF
>TRBV5-6
CASSLYRGPVTEAFF
>TRBV5-1
CASSIRTSGGAAETQYF
>TRBV25-1
CASSRSQGPDTQYF
>TRBV6-5
CASSYSPRTEYEKLFF
>TRBV7-9
CASSKDRVLAKNIQYF